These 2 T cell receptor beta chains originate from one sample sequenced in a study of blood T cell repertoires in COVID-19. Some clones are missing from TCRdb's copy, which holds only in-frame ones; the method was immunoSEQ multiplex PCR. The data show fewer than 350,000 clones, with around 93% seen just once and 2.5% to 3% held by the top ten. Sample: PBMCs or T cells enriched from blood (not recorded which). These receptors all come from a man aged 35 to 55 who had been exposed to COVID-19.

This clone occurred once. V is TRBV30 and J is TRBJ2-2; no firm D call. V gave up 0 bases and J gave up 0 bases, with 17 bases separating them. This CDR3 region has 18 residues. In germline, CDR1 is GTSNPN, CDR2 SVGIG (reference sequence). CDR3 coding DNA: TGTGCCTGGAGTGTACTGGTGTTCGCCCCCGCGAACACCGGGGAGCTGTTTTTT. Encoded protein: CAWSVLVFAPANTGELFF.

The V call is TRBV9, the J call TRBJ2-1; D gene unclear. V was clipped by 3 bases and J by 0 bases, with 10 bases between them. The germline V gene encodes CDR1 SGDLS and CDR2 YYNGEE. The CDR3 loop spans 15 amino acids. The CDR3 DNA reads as TGTGCCAGCAGCGAGACGGGTATCTCCTACAATGAGCAGTTCTTC. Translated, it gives CASSETGISYNEQFF.